What follows is one T cell receptor beta chain and its context. Its recognized antigen is unknown. The input lacks base qualities; no much larger clone sits a single base away. This sample was taken from a study of shared clonotypes between healthy human individuals (dated by TCRdb to 2020 to 2021). The study in broad terms: Two women and three men aged 18 to 49 years were included in the cohort. Leukapheresis yielded between about 0.85 and 10 billion PBMCs per donor. To increase sequencing depth and limit assay-specific biases, TCR repertoire library preparation and sequencing were carried out by different laboratories using diverse techniques. The study deeply sequenced blood TCR repertoires of five healthy adults to estimate repertoire size and the extent of clonotype sharing between individuals.

Using the deep immunoSEQ assay, TCR CDR3 regions were amplified from genomic DNA by multiplex PCR. Extracted genomic DNA from each cell subset was spread evenly across all wells of several immunoSEQ 96-well plates, with each plate serving as a replicate. For unsorted PBMC, each replicate PCR was loaded with approximately 300 ng genomic DNA, equivalent to tens of thousands of T cell genomes. Genomic DNA from unsorted PBMC was sequenced over ten immunoSEQ deep assay plates. Purified libraries were measured with a Qubit 3.0 fluorometer, size-checked on a Bioanalyzer 2100, and measured again with the KAPA Library Quantification kit. Every immunoSEQ 96-well plate was sequenced on a separate single-read 150-cycle Illumina NextSeq 550 flow cell. Processing in the source paper ran as follows. The immunoSEQ output contained only junctional sequences without quality scores, so filtering could not match that applied to full-length reads. Sequences were annotated with PyIR, a Python wrapper for IgBLAST v1.9, and V/J genes and CDR3 were assigned using IMGT germline references. Reads were removed for weak V/J assignments (E-value above 1e-6), missing CDR3, stop codons, out-of-frame junctions, or ambiguous translated residues. A V3J clonotype was defined by an identical inferred V gene, J gene, and CDR3 amino acid sequence. To compute the percentage overlap between repertoires, the number of shared unique clonotypes was divided by the size of the smaller repertoire. RTK rarefaction, the Chao1 estimator, and Recon v2.1 estimates of unobserved clonotypes were used to assess repertoire richness. Drawn from immuneACCESS, this table holds only the in-frame rearrangements with V and J called that TCRdb kept. Clones are partly lost; checked studies trace under half to an unresolved V gene and leave the rest unexplained. V and J calls and clone size are as listed in that table; D and trimming were resolved from the DNA. The sample has more than 450,000 clones on record, about four fifths of them singletons. The leading ten clones occupy 10% to 15% of the sample.

Via the germline V gene, CDR1 is MDHEN and CDR2 SYDVKM. The CDR3 goes from the cysteine to the phenylalanine over 13 residues. The only DNA kept is the CDR3, 39 bases in frame from the first base. V trim: 4 bases; J trim: 5 bases; unmatched bases: 4. On the study overall, not on this receptor specifically: Based on pairwise subsampling, the degree of clonotype sharing among donors was expected to be affected by sequencing depth. Sampling was limited to blood, and TCR repertoires in tissue likely differ from TCR repertoires in blood. Because the study included a small number of donors, the genetic and exposure-history diversity represented was limited.

The donors were healthy, HIV-negative adults who had no recently reported acute infections or vaccinations. Every donor was a Caucasian adult residing in Nashville, Tennessee, USA. For unsorted samples, about 90 million PBMCs were counted and genomic DNA was extracted with the QIAamp DNA Blood Mini kit. Blood was obtained by leukapheresis, after which PBMCs were separated by Ficoll-Histopaque density gradient centrifugation and cryopreserved in liquid nitrogen vapor phase. The rearrangement joined TRBV28 to TRBJ2-5, with TRBD1 matching 7 junction bases. The clonotype was recovered from a woman aged 40 to 50 in good health. Some clones in this sample may be carry-over from other donors' samples. Material: PBMCs. DNA sequence: TGTGCCAGCAGTTCAGGGGGTACGGAGACCCAGTACTTC. The resulting protein is CASSSGGTETQYF.